This TCR beta chain was recovered during a study of T cell clones after liver transplantation. Study as a whole: Until 12-24 months post-transplant, subjects got standard immunosuppression and no induction.

This clone was recorded once. V was trimmed by 0 bases and J by 3 bases, leaving 8 bases between them. Germline V gene lookup returns CDR1 SGHRS and CDR2 YFSETQ. This CDR3 has 14 residues. Repertoires were generated with immunoSEQ multiplex PCR, while TCRdb's copy carries only in-frame clones and drops some. Counted here are about 76,000 clones, around four fifths occurring once; the ten biggest clones make up approximately 2.8%. Material: CD4+ T cells from blood, obtained at the 22-month timepoint. The origin of this receptor is a human patient who received a liver transplant. Some T cells may be provided by the graft donor. This rearrangement joins TRBV5-1 to TRBJ2-3; TRBD1 might be the D (6 bases). The CDR3 nucleotides are TGCGCCAGCAGCTTGGACAGGGCTACAGATACGCAGTATTTT. It codes for CASSLDRATDTQYF. Filled out from reference TRBV5-1 and TRBJ2-3, the complete variable domain reads KAGVTQTPRYLIKTRGQQVTLSCSPISGHRSVSWYQQTPGQGLQFLFEYFSETQRNKGNFPGRFSGRQFSNSRSEMNVSTLELGDSALYLCASSLDRATDTQYFGPGTRLTVL.